Each of the 23 T cell receptor beta chains below was sequenced from the same sample in a study of cytotoxic CD8 clonotypes in ibrutinib-treated CLL. Here immunoSEQ multiplex PCR was the method, and the copy in TCRdb shows in-frame clones only, minus some. The sample carries 200,000 or so clones, about four fifths recorded once. The starting material was PBMCs, obtained after 12 months of ibrutinib treatment. All receptors derive from a human donor with chronic lymphocytic leukemia.

As regards this clone: Other DNA sequences within the sample encode an identical CDR3. The rearrangement joins TRBV15 to TRBJ2-5; no clear D gene. Trimming took 0 bases from V and 5 from J, leaving 10 bases between them. Germline V CDR1 and CDR2: LNHNV, YYDKDF (reference sequence). CDR3 size: 14 residues. CDR3 bases: TGTGCCACCAGCAGAGACGGTAGAGGCGAGACCCAGTACTTC. It translates to CATSRDGRGETQYF.

The chain recombines TRBV19 with TRBJ2-1; D uncertain. The CDR3 is 13 residues long. Germline-derived CDR1 and CDR2 are LNHDA and SQIVND (reference sequence). With 9 bases removed from V and 3 bases from J, the gap between germline ends came to 12 bases. This CDR3 reads CASRTPDYNEQFF. CDR3 DNA sequence: TGTGCCAGCAGAACCCCCGACTACAATGAGCAGTTCTTC.

This chain uses TRBV7-8 with TRBJ1-5; 9 bases are shared with TRBD1. V shed 5 bases and J 1 base; nucleotides not matched to a gene: 9. Germline V CDR1 and CDR2: SGHVS, FQNEAQ. This CDR3 region has 17 residues. CDR3 sequence: CASSVRDRVWSNQPQHF. Written as DNA, the CDR3 is TGTGCCAGCAGCGTCCGGGACAGGGTTTGGAGCAATCAGCCCCAGCATTTT.

The rearrangement uses TRBV4-1 and TRBJ1-3; D call uncertain. Germline CDR1 MGHRA, CDR2 YSYEKL. The length of the CDR3 is 15 residues. The V and J ends lost 4 bases and 8 bases respectively, with 18 bases between them. CDR3 loop: CASSRDPGRRDTIYF. The CDR3 DNA follows: TGCGCCAGCAGCCGCGACCCGGGTAGGCGGGACACCATATATTTT.

The chain combines TRBV7-9 with TRBJ1-2, with D possibly TRBD1 on 5 matching bases. Per germline, CDR1 SEHNR and CDR2 FQNEAQ (reference sequence). Trimming removed 5 bases at V and 8 bases at J, with 24 bases between. The CDR3 contains 16 residues. CDR3 bases: TGTGCCAGCAGCCTGGACACGCTGCTGACGGCGAGGGGCTACACCTTC. This sequence encodes CASSLDTLLTARGYTF.

This rearrangement joins TRBV5-4 to TRBJ2-7; D is possibly TRBD1 (6 bases). The CDR3 has 13 amino acids. Per the germline V gene, CDR1 is SGHNT and CDR2 is YYREEE (reference sequence). The V end was cut by 4 bases, the J end by 7 bases, with 15 bases between. DNA of the CDR3: TGTGCCAGCAGCCCTCCGGGAACAGGGGAGCAGTACTTC. Protein sequence: CASSPPGTGEQYF.

This clone occurred a few times. This chain joins TRBV27 and TRBJ2-1; 8 nucleotides match TRBD1. The CDR3 spans 15 residues. Germline CDR1 and CDR2: MNHEY and SMNVEV (reference sequence). With V trimmed by 2 bases and J by 3 bases, 3 bases remained unmatched. CDR3 loop: CASSLLRGLYNEQFF. The CDR3 DNA sequence: TGTGCCAGCAGTTTACTCAGGGGGCTCTACAATGAGCAGTTCTTC.

The chain joins TRBV5-1 to TRBJ2-7, with 11 bases aligning to TRBD2. In germline, CDR1 is SGHRS, CDR2 YFSETQ. CDR3 length equals 16 residues. The junction had 10 bases not matched to a gene; V was cut back by 4 bases and J by 4 bases. The CDR3 region has the DNA TGCGCCAGCAGCCCGGGGGCTACTAGCGGGGGTTACGAGCAGTACTTC. Translation: CASSPGATSGGYEQYF.

The chain carries TRBV7-9 and TRBJ1-2; D call uncertain. CDR1 is SEHNR, CDR2 FQNEAQ, per germline (reference sequence). Trimming shortened V by 3 bases and J by 3 bases, and 8 bases separated the two germline ends. The CDR3 consists of 13 residues. This CDR3 reads CASSLRADYGYTF. The CDR3 nucleotides read TGTGCCAGCAGCTTGAGGGCTGACTATGGCTACACCTTC. Combining the CDR3 with reference TRBV7-9 and TRBJ1-2 gives the whole variable domain DTGVSQNPRHKITKRGQNVTFRCDPISEHNRLYWYRQTLGQGPEFLTYFQNEAQLEKSRLLSDRFSAERPKGSFSTLEIQRTEQGDSAMYLCASSLRADYGYTFGSGTRLTVV.

This clone was recorded only once. CDR3 bases: TGTGCCAGCAGCACGACTAGCGGCGAGCAGTACTTC. It translates to CASSTTSGEQYF. The rearrangement joins TRBV6-5 to TRBJ2-7, with 9 nucleotides matching TRBD2. Germline CDR1 MNHEY, CDR2 SVGAGI. V gave up 6 bases and J gave up 6 bases; unmatched junction bases: 3. There are 12 residues in the CDR3.

The chain uses TRBV27 and TRBJ2-3, with D possibly being TRBD1 or TRBD2 (5 bases each). Germline V gene data show CDR1 as MNHEY and CDR2 as SMNVEV (reference sequence). The V end was cut by 3 bases, the J end by 2 bases, with 12 bases between. The CDR3 loop spans 15 amino acids. The CDR3 DNA sequence: TGTGCCAGCAGTTTGGGGGAGTTGAACACAGATACGCAGTATTTT. Its protein is CASSLGELNTDTQYF.

This clone has a handful of counts. The rearrangement joins TRBV4-1 to TRBJ2-3; D gene ambiguous. Germline V gene data show CDR1 as MGHRA and CDR2 as YSYEKL. The CDR3 loop spans 15 amino acids. Trimming shortened V by 0 bases and J by 6 bases, and 13 bases separated the two germline ends. CDR3 protein: CASSQEAPPGDTQYF. The CDR3 DNA follows: TGCGCCAGCAGCCAAGAAGCCCCCCCCGGGGATACGCAGTATTTT.

The chain combines TRBV7-9 with TRBJ1-2; D is perhaps TRBD1 (5 bases). The V and J ends lost 7 bases and 6 bases respectively, with 21 bases between them. CDR3 size: 15 residues. Per germline, CDR1 SEHNR and CDR2 FQNEAQ (reference sequence). The DNA for the CDR3 is TGTGCCAGCACTTCTTCCGACAAGGGGTTAGATGGCTACACCTTC. This gives the protein CASTSSDKGLDGYTF.

This sequence joins TRBV10-1 and TRBJ2-5, with 7 bases aligning to TRBD2. The CDR3 is 14 residues long. CDR1 and CDR2 (germline): WNHNN, SYGVQD (reference sequence). V shed 1 base and J 4 bases; nucleotides not matched to a gene: 3. CDR3 sequence reads: CASSEYGRRETQYF. In nucleotides, the CDR3 is TGCGCCAGCAGTGAGTACGGGAGGCGAGAGACCCAGTACTTC.

V gene TRBV30 combines with J gene TRBJ2-6; D is undetermined. The germline CDR1 and CDR2 sequences are GTSNPN and SVGIG (reference sequence). The CDR3 loop spans 18 amino acids. Trimming cost V 4 bases and J 0 bases, with 19 bases left between them. As DNA, the CDR3 is TGTGCCTGGACCCTACGTGGAACTATATTCTCTGGGGCCAACGTCCTGACTTTC. The encoded protein is CAWTLRGTIFSGANVLTF.

Turning to this clone: Other nucleotide sequences in the sample specify the same CDR3. The rearrangement uses TRBV2 and TRBJ1-5; tentatively, D is TRBD1 (5 bases). Germline loops: CDR1 SNHLY, CDR2 FYNNEI. The CDR3 spans 14 residues. Trimming removed 2 bases at V and 2 bases at J, with 7 bases between. DNA of the CDR3: TGTGCCAGCAGTGAAAGGGGCGGCAATCAGCCCCAGCATTTT. It translates to CASSERGGNQPQHF.

The rearrangement links TRBV29-1 to TRBJ1-5, with D unclear. V was cut by 6 bases and J by 0 bases, with 12 bases left in between. The CDR3 is 14 amino acids. Germline-derived CDR1 and CDR2 are SQVTM and ANQGSEA. The CDR3 spells CSVKTSNSNQPQHF. The CDR3 DNA follows: TGCAGCGTGAAGACATCTAATAGCAATCAGCCCCAGCATTTT.

V gene TRBV19 combines with J gene TRBJ2-2; 7 bases are shared with TRBD2. CDR1 and CDR2 (germline): LNHDA, SQIVND (reference sequence). The V segment lost 6 bases and the J segment 1 base; nucleotides outside the gene matches: 11. The CDR3 extends over 17 amino acids. CDR3 residues: CASRRSRPSGNTGELFF. CDR3 bases: TGTGCCAGTAGACGTTCTAGGCCTAGCGGGAACACCGGGGAGCTGTTTTTT.

The V call is TRBV19, the J call TRBJ1-2; D remains unclear. V lost 3 bases and J lost 3, with 17 bases in between. Germline CDR1 LNHDA, CDR2 SQIVND (reference sequence). This CDR3 is built from 16 residues. CDR3 in DNA: TGTGCCAGTAGTATGGGCAGGAGCCCATTTTACTATGGCTACACCTTC. This codes for CASSMGRSPFYYGYTF.

This chain uses TRBV25-1 with TRBJ2-5; 10 nucleotides align to TRBD1. The junction had 4 bases not matched to a gene; V was cut back by 1 base and J by 2 bases. The CDR3 runs 16 residues. The germline gives CDR1 MGHDK, CDR2 SYGVNS. The CDR3 loop is CASSELGTGAQETQYF. The CDR3 DNA follows: TGTGCCAGCAGTGAATTAGGGACAGGGGCGCAAGAGACCCAGTACTTC.

V usage is TRBV30 and J usage is TRBJ1-2, with a weak D call TRBD1 (6 bases). The germline CDR1 and CDR2 sequences are GTSNPN and SVGIG (reference sequence). Trimming shortened V by 3 bases and J by 0 bases, and 11 bases separated the two germline ends. This CDR3 has 14 residues. The CDR3 spells CAWSPAGANYGYTF. The CDR3 DNA reads as TGTGCCTGGAGCCCCGCAGGGGCTAACTATGGCTACACCTTC.

The V gene is TRBV5-6, the J gene TRBJ2-5; TRBD2 is a possible D gene (5 bases). This CDR3 is 14 amino acids long. The germline V gene has CDR1 SGHDT and CDR2 YYEEEE. Trimming left V 3 bases short and J 1 base short, with 10 bases between. CDR3 region: CASSSWGAQETQYF. The CDR3, as DNA: TGTGCCAGCAGCTCATGGGGAGCCCAAGAGACCCAGTACTTC.

As concerns this clone: It is likely a read error, because the conserved phenylalanine at the end of the CDR3 is missing. The limits of the CDR3 on the DNA are not certain, so only TCRdb's listed CDR3 is given. This CDR3 reads CASSLCRGRLL. V is TRBV28 and J is TRBJ1-2; TRBD1 is the table's D call and was not checked against the DNA. CDR1 is MDHEN, CDR2 SYDVKM, per germline. The CDR3 numbers 11 amino acids, ends counted.